These 7 T cell receptor beta chains originate from one sample sequenced in a study of cytomegalovirus exposure and HLA in healthy donors. 13 Jbeta primers and 60 Vbeta primers were used for the PCR. This table comes from immunoSEQ multiplex PCR, and its TCRdb copy is limited to in-frame clones, with some not included. Here the sample spans around 99,000 clones, around 77% being singletons. The sequencing sample was made of PBMCs. These TCRs come from a man between 18 and 29 years old in good health and CMV-seronegative.

V gene TRBV2 combines with J gene TRBJ2-2, with 7 bases that match TRBD1. The CDR3 runs 14 residues. Looked up from germline, CDR1 is SNHLY and CDR2 is FYNNEI. Trimming at V came to 6 bases and at J to 6 bases, leaving 7 bases not matched to a gene. CDR3 amino acids: CASRETGSAGELFF. In DNA, the CDR3 is TGTGCCAGCAGAGAGACAGGGAGCGCCGGGGAGCTGTTTTTT. Full variable domain (outside the CDR3, taken from reference TRBV2 and TRBJ2-2): EPEVTQTPSHQVTQMGQEVILRCVPISNHLYFYWYRQILGQKVEFLVSFYNNEISEKSEIFDDQFSVERPDGSNFTLKIRSTKLEDSAMYFCASRETGSAGELFFGEGSRLTVL.

This clone showed up just once. Within the sample, other DNA sequences also encode this same CDR3. CDR3 protein: CASSVASSTDTQYF. The CDR3 nucleotides are TGTGCCAGCAGCGTAGCTTCTAGCACAGATACGCAGTATTTT. V usage is TRBV9 and J usage is TRBJ2-3; D remains unclear. The CDR3 totals 14 residues. V dropped 0 bases and J dropped 0 bases, with 5 bases sitting between them. CDR1 is SGDLS and CDR2 is YYNGEE in the germline V gene.

V usage is TRBV19 and J usage is TRBJ2-7; D is perhaps TRBD1 (6 bases). The CDR3 loop spans 17 amino acids. Germline CDR1 LNHDA, CDR2 SQIVND (reference sequence). V lost 4 bases to trimming and J lost 3 bases, with 22 bases between them. The DNA of the CDR3 is TGTGCCAGTAGTACTTCCCGGACAGCCGGCATAATCTACGAGCAGTACTTC. Its translation is CASSTSRTAGIIYEQYF.

The gene calls are TRBV28 and TRBJ2-7, with 8 bases identical to TRBD1. CDR1 and CDR2 (germline): MDHEN, SYDVKM. The V segment lost 3 bases and the J segment 2 bases; nucleotides outside the gene matches: 3. This CDR3 region has 14 residues. CDR3 residues: CASSFRQGPYEQYF. The DNA for the CDR3 is TGTGCCAGCAGTTTCAGACAGGGGCCCTACGAGCAGTACTTC.

The V call is TRBV2, the J call TRBJ2-5; 8 bases are a match to TRBD2. CDR1 is SNHLY and CDR2 is FYNNEI in the germline V gene. CDR3 length: 12 residues. Losses at the gene ends were 6 bases for V and 10 bases for J; bases not matched to a gene: 7. This CDR3 reads CASRISGAIQYF. CDR3 in DNA: TGTGCCAGCAGGATTAGCGGGGCGATCCAGTACTTC.

This chain connects TRBV9 to TRBJ1-6, with TRBD1 as a possible D gene (6 bases). The CDR3 sequence is 14 residues long. Germline CDR1 SGDLS, CDR2 YYNGEE. V dropped 4 bases and J dropped 7 bases, with 12 bases sitting between them. The CDR3 DNA reads TGTGCCAGCAGCTTTACAGGGTGGAATTCACCCCTCCACTTT. This translates into CASSFTGWNSPLHF.

The J gene is TRBJ2-7, the V gene TRBV4-2, with 11 nucleotides matching TRBD1. CDR1 LGHNA and CDR2 YNFKEQ come from the germline V gene. V lost 0 bases and J lost 4; bases outside the gene matches: 5. This CDR3 has 16 residues. CDR3: CASSQDQGTGGYEQYF. The CDR3, as DNA: TGTGCCAGCAGCCAAGATCAGGGGACAGGGGGATACGAGCAGTACTTC.